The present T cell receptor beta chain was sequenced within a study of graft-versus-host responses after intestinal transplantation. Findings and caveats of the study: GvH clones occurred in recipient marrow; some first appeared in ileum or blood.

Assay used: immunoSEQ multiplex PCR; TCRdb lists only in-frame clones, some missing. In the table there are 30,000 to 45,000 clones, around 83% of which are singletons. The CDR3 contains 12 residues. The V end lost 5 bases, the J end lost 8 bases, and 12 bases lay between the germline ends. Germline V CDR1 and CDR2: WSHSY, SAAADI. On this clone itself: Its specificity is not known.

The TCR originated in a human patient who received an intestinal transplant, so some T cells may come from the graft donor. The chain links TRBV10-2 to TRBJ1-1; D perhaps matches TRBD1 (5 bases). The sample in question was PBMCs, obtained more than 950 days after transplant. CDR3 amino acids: CASSRDSYEAFF. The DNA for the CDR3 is TGCGCCAGCAGTCGAGACAGCTACGAAGCTTTCTTT.